The rows below give T cell receptor beta chains drawn from one sample of a study of cytotoxic CD8 clonotypes in ibrutinib-treated CLL. Produced via immunoSEQ multiplex PCR; TCRdb's table is partial and in-frame only. The sample holds some 140,000 clones, 91% seen once. Here the sequenced sample was PBMCs, taken after 12 months of ibrutinib treatment. These receptors were obtained from a human donor with chronic lymphocytic leukemia. Both conserved end residues are part of each CDR3. Each record gives: D gene, V gene, J gene, CDR3 protein. The D gene is left open where the match is weak.

D gene: NA
V gene: TRBV5-8
J gene: TRBJ2-7
CDR3 protein: CASSSRQLYRDEQYF

D gene: TRBD1
V gene: TRBV19
J gene: TRBJ1-5
CDR3 protein: CAIGQGSQPQHF

D gene: TRBD1
V gene: TRBV30
J gene: TRBJ2-3
CDR3 protein: CAWRPRQGPTDTQYF

D gene: NA
V gene: TRBV28
J gene: TRBJ2-3
CDR3 protein: CASSLEGPQPAQYF

D gene: NA
V gene: TRBV27
J gene: TRBJ2-5
CDR3 protein: CASSFRGWVQETQYF

D gene: NA
V gene: TRBV7-2
J gene: TRBJ2-7
CDR3 protein: CASSLGSSQTYEQYF

D gene: NA
V gene: TRBV6-5
J gene: TRBJ2-4
CDR3 protein: CASSSQDSIQYF

D gene: NA
V gene: TRBV10-1
J gene: TRBJ2-1
CDR3 protein: CASSGIRSSEQFF

D gene: NA
V gene: TRBV28
J gene: TRBJ1-2
CDR3 protein: CASSSHSTGSGYGYTF

D gene: NA
V gene: TRBV11-2
J gene: TRBJ2-3
CDR3 protein: CASSTSTTDTQYF

D gene: NA
V gene: TRBV19
J gene: TRBJ1-2
CDR3 protein: CASSIPSRYEGYTF

D gene: TRBD2
V gene: TRBV7-3
J gene: TRBJ2-5
CDR3 protein: CASSPHPGEGETQYF

D gene: TRBD2
V gene: TRBV5-8
J gene: TRBJ2-3
CDR3 protein: CASSTGLAGTLTDTQYF

D gene: NA
V gene: TRBV19
J gene: TRBJ2-7
CDR3 protein: CASSTALTAYEQYF

D gene: TRBD2
V gene: TRBV7-2
J gene: TRBJ2-2
CDR3 protein: CASSFRLAGVKNTGELFF

D gene: NA
V gene: TRBV23-1
J gene: TRBJ2-2
CDR3 protein: CALSGFNTGELFF

D gene: TRBD1
V gene: TRBV7-2
J gene: TRBJ2-1
CDR3 protein: CASSLAKLGGNEQFF

D gene: TRBD1
V gene: TRBV7-2
J gene: TRBJ1-1
CDR3 protein: CASSLGGTAEAFF

D gene: NA
V gene: TRBV12-5
J gene: TRBJ2-7
CDR3 protein: CASGLVDRPYEQYF

D gene: NA
V gene: TRBV7-9
J gene: TRBJ2-7
CDR3 protein: CASSLAPDSDSSYEQYF

D gene: NA
V gene: TRBV18
J gene: TRBJ2-7
CDR3 protein: CASSPSIGTVGYEQYF

D gene: TRBD1
V gene: TRBV6-6
J gene: TRBJ2-1
CDR3 protein: CASTLPQGAPSNEQFF

D gene: NA
V gene: TRBV19
J gene: TRBJ2-1
CDR3 protein: CASSRRVSYNEQFF

D gene: TRBD1
V gene: TRBV7-2
J gene: TRBJ2-5
CDR3 protein: CASSARTGGQETQYF

D gene: NA
V gene: TRBV28
J gene: TRBJ1-2
CDR3 protein: CASSYKRVMGYTF

D gene: NA
V gene: TRBV7-7
J gene: TRBJ2-5
CDR3 protein: CASSRRGSETQYF

D gene: TRBD1
V gene: TRBV5-1
J gene: TRBJ2-2
CDR3 protein: CASSWGRTGQKNTGELFF

D gene: NA
V gene: TRBV21-1
J gene: TRBJ1-3
CDR3 protein: CASSKWGSHSGNTIYF

D gene: NA
V gene: TRBV6-5
J gene: TRBJ1-2
CDR3 protein: CASSYSDRDKINGYTF

D gene: NA
V gene: TRBV29-1
J gene: TRBJ2-3
CDR3 protein: CSVVPQSTDTQYF

D gene: NA
V gene: TRBV11-3
J gene: TRBJ2-3
CDR3 protein: CASSKRTQGRTDTQYF

D gene: NA
V gene: TRBV11-3
J gene: TRBJ2-2
CDR3 protein: CASSWGANTGELFF

D gene: NA
V gene: TRBV19
J gene: TRBJ2-7
CDR3 protein: CASKDAFSHEQYF

D gene: NA
V gene: TRBV20-1
J gene: TRBJ1-1
CDR3 protein: CSVGGPEAFF

D gene: TRBD1
V gene: TRBV10-3
J gene: TRBJ2-2
CDR3 protein: CAISREGGNTGELFF

D gene: NA
V gene: TRBV4-3
J gene: TRBJ2-7
CDR3 protein: CASSQAIGYEQYF

D gene: TRBD2
V gene: TRBV7-8
J gene: TRBJ2-1
CDR3 protein: CASSHNRLAGGSYEQFF

D gene: NA
V gene: TRBV11-2
J gene: TRBJ2-7
CDR3 protein: CASSSREAYEQYF

D gene: NA
V gene: TRBV30
J gene: NA
CDR3 protein: CAWSVTTSSYEQYF

D gene: TRBD2
V gene: TRBV29-1
J gene: TRBJ2-5
CDR3 protein: CSVGIAGADETQYF

D gene: NA
V gene: TRBV29-1
J gene: TRBJ2-5
CDR3 protein: CSVEDYRDIQETQYF

D gene: TRBD1
V gene: TRBV6-5
J gene: TRBJ2-7
CDR3 protein: CASSYAATGGYEQYF

D gene: NA
V gene: TRBV29-1
J gene: TRBJ2-6
CDR3 protein: CSAEGVGNVLTF

D gene: TRBD1
V gene: TRBV27
J gene: TRBJ2-2
CDR3 protein: CASSPRDRGYGELFF

D gene: TRBD1
V gene: TRBV30
J gene: TRBJ1-1
CDR3 protein: CAWSKQGTRMKNTEAFF

D gene: NA
V gene: TRBV14
J gene: TRBJ2-7
CDR3 protein: CASSDRGGIVQYF